The 28 T cell receptor beta chains below come from one sample, sequenced in a study of blood T cell repertoires in COVID-19. Only in-frame clones appear in the TCRdb table, and some are missing; sequencing was by immunoSEQ multiplex PCR. The sample gives under 200,000 clones, roughly 81% of which show up once; roughly 2.5% is in the top ten. The sequenced material came from peripheral blood. The receptors stem from a woman of 80 years or more with COVID-19, enrolled during active disease.

The chain recombines TRBV24-1 with TRBJ2-5, with D maybe TRBD1 (6 bases). Germline CDR1 is KGHDR and CDR2 is SFDVKD. This CDR3 is built from 15 residues. Trimming removed 1 base from V and 1 base from J, with 9 bases in between. CDR3 loop: CATSDLGGVQETQYF. The CDR3 region has the DNA TGTGCCACCAGTGATTTAGGGGGAGTCCAAGAGACCCAGTACTTC.

This clone appeared a single time. The gene calls are TRBV5-1 and TRBJ2-1; the match to TRBD2 covers 14 bases. The germline gives CDR1 SGHRS, CDR2 YFSETQ. The CDR3 is 17 residues long. The V gene end was trimmed by 1 base and the J gene end by 6 bases; junction bases not matched to a gene: 6. The CDR3 region is CASSLRPGLAGVNEQFF. CDR3 in DNA: TGCGCCAGCAGCTTGCGTCCGGGACTAGCGGGAGTCAATGAGCAGTTCTTC. Drawing the rest from reference TRBV5-1 and TRBJ2-1, the complete variable domain is KAGVTQTPRYLIKTRGQQVTLSCSPISGHRSVSWYQQTPGQGLQFLFEYFSETQRNKGNFPGRFSGRQFSNSRSEMNVSTLELGDSALYLCASSLRPGLAGVNEQFFGPGTRLTVL.

In regard to this clone: The junction and the germline gene differ at one end; a read error may be behind it. This chain joins TRBV7-7 and TRBJ2-1, with 15 bases that match TRBD2. CDR3 length equals 17 residues. Germline V CDR1 and CDR2: SSHAT, FNYEAQ (reference sequence). The CDR3 spells CASSPRTGLAGGGEQFF. The CDR3 nucleotides are TGTGCTAGCAGCCCCCGGACTGGACTAGCGGGGGGGGGTGAGCAGTTCTTC.

V usage is TRBV5-5 and J usage is TRBJ1-1; no firm D call. V shed 0 bases and J shed 5 bases, with 8 bases lying between them. Per germline, CDR1 SGHKS and CDR2 YYEKEE (reference sequence). The CDR3 covers 13 residues. DNA for the CDR3: TGTGCCAGCAGCTTGGCCGGGGAGACTGAAGCTTTCTTT. It is translated as CASSLAGETEAFF.

The chain couples TRBV2 to TRBJ2-7; 9 bases are shared with TRBD1. V shed 6 bases, J shed 5 bases, and the junction held 8 bases outside the gene matches. This CDR3 has 14 residues. Germline values: CDR1 SNHLY, CDR2 FYNNEI. The CDR3 loop is CASRATGTGNEQYF. The CDR3, as DNA: TGTGCCAGCAGGGCCACCGGGACAGGGAACGAGCAGTACTTC.

The chain has TRBV28 and TRBJ2-1, with TRBD2 matching over 10 bases. Per germline, CDR1 MDHEN and CDR2 SYDVKM. V gave up 6 bases and J gave up 10 bases; unmatched junction bases: 6. This CDR3 comprises 13 residues. The CDR3 sequence: CASRTPGLAEQFF. CDR3 sequence (DNA): TGTGCCAGCAGAACCCCGGGACTAGCGGAGCAGTTCTTC.

About this clone: At one boundary the junction diverges from the germline segment, which might be a read error. The rearrangement joins TRBV19 to TRBJ1-2; 8 bases map to TRBD1. CDR1 and CDR2 from the germline V gene are LNHDA and SQIVND (reference sequence). The CDR3 is 15 residues long. CDR3 amino acids: CASQAGGAVVYGHTF. DNA for the CDR3: TGTGCCAGTCAGGCAGGGGGCGCGGTCGTCTATGGCCACACCTTC.

This clone showed up just once. The rearrangement joins TRBV18 to TRBJ2-2; TRBD1 agrees at 7 bases. Germline trimming cut 3 bases from V and 3 bases from J; bases unmatched to any gene: 4. Germline loops: CDR1 KGHSH, CDR2 LQKENI. This CDR3 has 15 amino acids. CDR3 region: CASSPTGVDTGELFF. DNA for the CDR3: TGTGCCAGCTCACCTACAGGGGTGGACACCGGGGAGCTGTTTTTT.

The V call is TRBV30, the J call TRBJ1-4; 10 bases are shared with TRBD1. The CDR3 spans 12 residues. The germline V gene has CDR1 GTSNPN and CDR2 SVGIG (reference sequence). The junction had 2 bases not matched to a gene; V was cut back by 8 bases and J by 5 bases. The CDR3 bases are TGTGCCCTGGGACAGGGGAATGAAAAACTGTTTTTT. Translating gives CALGQGNEKLFF.

In nucleotides, the CDR3 is TGTGCCAGCAGTTTACTCCAGGGGCATAGGTGGACTAATGAAAAACTGTTTTTT. Translated: CASSLLQGHRWTNEKLFF. This chain links TRBV28 with TRBJ1-4; D is perhaps TRBD1 (6 bases). V was trimmed by 2 bases and J by 2 bases, leaving 18 bases between them. Looked up from germline, CDR1 is MDHEN and CDR2 is SYDVKM. The CDR3 extends over 18 amino acids.

CDR3 protein: CSVAQGTSVGEQYF. The CDR3 nucleotides are TGCAGCGTAGCACAGGGGACTAGCGTTGGGGAGCAGTACTTC. The chain links TRBV29-1 to TRBJ2-7; 10 nucleotides agree with TRBD2. From germline, CDR1 is SQVTM and CDR2 ANQGSEA. CDR3 length: 14 residues. J gave up 7 bases and V 6 bases, and 12 bases lay outside the gene matches.

CDR3 sequence reads: CASSQVTDRGYTF. Written as DNA, the CDR3 is TGTGCCAGCAGCCAAGTCACAGATAGGGGCTACACCTTC. The chain links TRBV3-1 (or the pseudogene TRBV3-2) to TRBJ1-2; unclear D gene. The germline gives CDR1 LGHDT, CDR2 YNNKEL (reference sequence). The CDR3 loop spans 13 amino acids. The V and J ends lost 1 base and 8 bases respectively, with 11 bases between them.

The chain joins TRBV12-2 to TRBJ2-1; the table calls TRBD2, which could not be checked here. TRBV12-2 is a recognized pseudogene. The CDR3 runs 16 residues. Here the CDR3 DNA reads TGTGCAAGTCGCTCAACTTCCAGCGGGGGATACAATGAGCAGTTCTTC. Its protein is CASRSTSSGGYNEQFF.

CDR3 protein: CASSQVGPAVNTEAFF. CDR3 in DNA: TGTGCCAGCAGCCAAGTGGGGCCTGCGGTGAACACTGAAGCTTTCTTT. The chain has TRBV4-2 and TRBJ1-1, with D maybe TRBD1 (5 bases). Looked up from germline, CDR1 is LGHNA and CDR2 is YNFKEQ. The ends were cut back, 1 base at V and 0 bases at J, with 12 bases in the middle. The CDR3 is made up of 16 amino acids.

V gene TRBV10-3 combines with J gene TRBJ2-7, with 11 bases matching TRBD2. Germline trimming cut 7 bases from V and 0 bases from J; bases unmatched to any gene: 5. This CDR3 is built from 15 residues. Germline CDR1 reads ENHRY; CDR2 reads SYGVKD. CDR3 protein: CAITGTSGSSYEQYF. DNA of the CDR3: TGTGCCATCACCGGGACTAGCGGCAGCTCCTACGAGCAGTACTTC.

The chain employs TRBV9 and TRBJ1-6; tentative D call: TRBD1 (5 bases). Trimming took 0 bases from V and 6 from J, leaving 10 bases between them. The germline CDR1 and CDR2 sequences are SGDLS and YYNGEE. The CDR3 contains 15 residues. CDR3 loop: CASSVEGHGNSPLHF. In DNA, the CDR3 is TGTGCCAGCAGCGTAGAGGGGCACGGTAATTCACCCCTCCACTTT.

The chain carries TRBV23-1 and TRBJ2-5; perhaps TRBD1 as D (6 bases). TRBV23-1 is an ORF for which the function is uncertain. The CDR3 runs 17 residues. V lost 2 bases, J lost 3 bases, and 19 bases lay in between. CDR3 amino acids: CASSQRRTATTKETQYF. CDR3 bases: TGCGCCAGCAGTCAAAGGAGGACAGCTACCACTAAAGAGACCCAGTACTTC.

J is TRBJ1-2 and V is TRBV7-9, with TRBD1 matching 7 bases. This CDR3 spans 14 amino acids. After removal of 1 base from V and 5 bases from J, the junction contained 4 bases not matched to a gene. The germline CDR1 and CDR2 sequences are SEHNR and FQNEAQ (reference sequence). The CDR3 region has the DNA TGTGCCAGCAGCTTAGAAGCAGGGGGGTATGGCTACACCTTC. Its protein product is CASSLEAGGYGYTF.

This chain uses TRBV7-3 with TRBJ2-7; a possible D gene is TRBD2 (6 bases). The V end was cut by 0 bases, the J end by 7 bases, with 16 bases between. Per germline, CDR1 SGHTA and CDR2 FQGTGA. This CDR3 contains 15 residues. The CDR3 spells CASSLTPGGRWEQYF. The CDR3 bases are TGTGCCAGCAGCTTAACCCCCGGGGGTAGGTGGGAGCAGTACTTC.

The chain uses TRBV4-1 and TRBJ2-4; perhaps TRBD2 as D (5 bases). The length of the CDR3 is 15 residues. The V and J ends lost 0 bases and 2 bases respectively, with 8 bases between them. Per germline, CDR1 MGHRA and CDR2 YSYEKL. CDR3 loop: CASSQDRGPKNIQYF. DNA for the CDR3: TGCGCCAGCAGCCAAGATCGAGGGCCCAAAAACATTCAGTACTTC.

This chain uses TRBV5-1 with TRBJ1-4, with D perhaps matching TRBD1 (6 bases). The CDR3 extends over 13 amino acids. Germline CDR1 is SGHRS and CDR2 is YFSETQ. V lost 7 bases to trimming and J lost 8 bases, with 15 bases between them. Here the CDR3 reads CASSVGAGEKLFF. The CDR3 DNA reads as TGCGCCAGCTCGGTGGGGGCAGGGGAAAAACTGTTTTTT.

J is TRBJ2-2 and V is TRBV28; possible D gene TRBD1, 6 bases. The CDR3 runs to 12 residues. Deletions cut 5 bases from V and 9 bases from J, with 10 bases between. Germline CDR1 is MDHEN and CDR2 is SYDVKM. CDR3 sequence reads: CASSTGLRELFF. The CDR3 nucleotides read TGTGCCAGCAGTACAGGGTTGAGGGAGCTGTTTTTT.

As regards this clone: A clone one base away is much larger, so this may be a read error. The same CDR3 also results from other DNA sequences found in this sample. The gene calls are TRBV3-1 (or the pseudogene TRBV3-2) and TRBJ2-3; weak D call: TRBD2 (6 bases). Germline V CDR1 and CDR2: LGHDT, YNNKEL (reference sequence). This CDR3 has 15 residues. V lost 3 bases and J lost 1, with 11 bases in between. Here the CDR3 reads CASSQDGRGTDTQYF. The CDR3 nucleotides read TGTGCCAGCAGCCAGGACGGGAGAGGCACAGATACGCAGTATTTT.

This clone has just one count. The V gene is TRBV7-3, the J gene TRBJ2-3; D is uncertain. V was trimmed by 2 bases and J by 0 bases, leaving 3 bases between them. Germline CDR1 is SGHTA and CDR2 is FQGTGA. The CDR3 runs to 13 residues. DNA for the CDR3: TGTGCCAGCAGCTTACTTAGCACAGATACGCAGTATTTT. Protein: CASSLLSTDTQYF.

The rearrangement links TRBV2 to TRBJ1-4, with 8 nucleotides matching TRBD1. With 2 bases clipped from V and 8 bases from J, the junction kept 4 bases outside the gene matches. The CDR3 runs 14 residues. The germline V gene has CDR1 SNHLY and CDR2 FYNNEI. The CDR3 sequence is CASSEQGAEEKLFF. In nucleotides, the CDR3 is TGTGCCAGCAGTGAACAGGGGGCGGAGGAAAAACTGTTTTTT.

The chain is built from TRBV29-1 and TRBJ2-7; tentatively, D is TRBD2 (5 bases). This CDR3 has 13 amino acids. Germline V lookup: CDR1 SQVTM, CDR2 ANQGSEA. V lost 7 bases and J lost 4, with 17 bases in between. The DNA of the CDR3 is TGCAGCGCCATAGGGAGACCTAGTTACGAGCAGTACTTC. This sequence encodes CSAIGRPSYEQYF.

V is TRBV19 and J is TRBJ2-1, with D hard to call. CDR3 length: 13 amino acids. Trimming took off 6 bases at V and 6 bases at J, with 12 bases between the two ends. Germline values: CDR1 LNHDA, CDR2 SQIVND (reference sequence). CDR3 region: CASSLGPGNEQFF. The CDR3 DNA follows: TGTGCCAGTAGCCTCGGTCCGGGCAATGAGCAGTTCTTC.

This clone occurred once. V and J are TRBV3-1 (or the pseudogene TRBV3-2) and TRBJ2-2, with 12 bases aligning to TRBD2. CDR1 and CDR2 from the germline V gene are LGHDT and YNNKEL (reference sequence). CDR3 length: 16 amino acids. The V and J ends lost 3 bases and 4 bases, in that order; junction bases with no gene match: 3. CDR3 DNA: TGTGCCAGCAGCCATCTAGCGGGAGGGTCCACCGGGGAGCTGTTTTTT. As protein: CASSHLAGGSTGELFF.